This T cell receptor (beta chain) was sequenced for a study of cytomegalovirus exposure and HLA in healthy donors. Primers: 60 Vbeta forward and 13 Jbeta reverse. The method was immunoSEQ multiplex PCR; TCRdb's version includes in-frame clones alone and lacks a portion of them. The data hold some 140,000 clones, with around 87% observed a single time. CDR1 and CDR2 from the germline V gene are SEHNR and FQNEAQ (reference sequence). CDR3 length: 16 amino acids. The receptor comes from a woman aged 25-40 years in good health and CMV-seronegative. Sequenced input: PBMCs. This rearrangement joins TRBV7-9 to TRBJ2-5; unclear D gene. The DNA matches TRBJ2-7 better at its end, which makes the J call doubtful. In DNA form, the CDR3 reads TGTGCCAGCAGCCCCATTTTCGGCGGAGCCACCTACGAGCAGTACTTC. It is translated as CASSPIFGGATYEQYF.